Presented here are 9 T cell receptor beta chains from one specimen sequenced in a study of T cell responses to AZD1222 COVID-19 vaccine. Profiling relied on immunoSEQ multiplex PCR, and the TCRdb table lists in-frame clones only, not all of them. In the table there are just over 95,000 clones, 70% to 90% of which are singletons. The sample here was peripheral blood, taken on day 0 of AZD1222 vaccination. These receptors all stem from an adult in good health.

This rearrangement joins TRBV5-6 to TRBJ2-1, with 9 bases fitting TRBD1. V lost 1 base to trimming and J lost 7 bases; unmatched junction nucleotides: 6. There are 15 residues in the CDR3. Germline CDR1 SGHDT, CDR2 YYEEEE. In DNA, the CDR3 is TGTGCCAGCAGCTTGTTACAGGGGGCTTTTAATGAGCAGTTCTTC. It translates to CASSLLQGAFNEQFF.

The chain is built from TRBV18 and TRBJ2-7; 9 bases agree with TRBD1. V trimming: 6 bases; J trimming: 3 bases; junction bases outside the gene matches: 6. The CDR3 runs 14 residues. From germline, CDR1 is KGHSH and CDR2 LQKENI. As DNA, the CDR3 is TGTGCCAGCTCCCCCGGGACAGGGTTCTACGAGCAGTACTTC. Residues: CASSPGTGFYEQYF.

In this sample, this clone turned up once. The chain links TRBV3-1 (or the pseudogene TRBV3-2) to TRBJ2-1, with D maybe TRBD2 (6 bases). CDR1 is LGHDT, CDR2 YNNKEL, per germline (reference sequence). CDR3 length equals 17 residues. V was cut by 0 bases and J by 1 base, with 13 bases left in between. The CDR3 DNA sequence: TGTGCCAGCAGCCAAGATCGCGGGACGGCATCCTACAATGAGCAGTTCTTC. It translates to CASSQDRGTASYNEQFF.

The chain employs TRBV9 and TRBJ2-5; D possibly corresponds to TRBD2 (5 bases). The CDR3 runs 14 residues. Germline loops: CDR1 SGDLS, CDR2 YYNGEE. V lost 0 bases, J lost 4 bases, and 10 bases lay in between. The DNA of the CDR3 is TGTGCCAGCAGCGTAGGTTCAGCGGCAGAGACCCAGTACTTC. It codes for CASSVGSAAETQYF.

The rearrangement links TRBV9 to TRBJ1-6; 7 nucleotides match TRBD1. V gave up 0 bases and J gave up 0 bases; unmatched junction bases: 6. There are 18 residues in the CDR3. Germline CDR1 SGDLS, CDR2 YYNGEE. The CDR3 loop is CASSVAGTASSYNSPLHF. The CDR3, as DNA: TGTGCCAGCAGCGTAGCTGGGACAGCCAGCTCCTATAATTCACCCCTCCACTTT.

This clone appeared a few times. The chain links TRBV5-1 to TRBJ1-1; D perhaps matches TRBD1 (5 bases). CDR1 SGHRS and CDR2 YFSETQ come from the germline V gene. There are 12 residues in the CDR3. V was shortened by 4 bases and J by 11 bases, with 15 bases between the two germline ends. CDR3 sequence: CASSPRGQRAFF. CDR3 in DNA: TGCGCCAGCAGCCCTCGGGGCCAACGGGCTTTCTTT.

The rearrangement joins TRBV18 to TRBJ1-5; D remains unclear. The V and J ends lost 3 bases and 0 bases respectively, with 6 bases between them. CDR1 and CDR2 from the germline V gene are KGHSH and LQKENI. This CDR3 spans 14 amino acids. CDR3 in amino acids: CASSPIDSNQPQHF. In DNA, the CDR3 is TGTGCCAGCTCACCGATTGATAGCAATCAGCCCCAGCATTTT. Combining the CDR3 with reference TRBV18 and TRBJ1-5 gives the whole variable domain NAGVMQNPRHLVRRRGQEARLRCSPMKGHSHVYWYRQLPEEGLKFMVYLQKENIIDESGMPKERFSAEFPKEGPSILRIQQVVRGDSAAYFCASSPIDSNQPQHFGDGTRLSIL.

The gene calls are TRBV7-9 and TRBJ2-2; D not certain. Germline V CDR1 and CDR2: SEHNR, FQNEAQ (reference sequence). The ends were cut back, 1 base at V and 6 bases at J, with 3 bases in the middle. The CDR3 is made up of 12 amino acids. CDR3 sequence reads: CASSLGSGELFF. CDR3 nucleotides: TGTGCCAGCAGCTTAGGGTCCGGGGAGCTGTTTTTT.

CDR3 sequence: CSVDSFTDMDTEAFF. The CDR3 coding sequence is TGCAGCGTTGATTCTTTCACCGACATGGACACTGAAGCTTTCTTT. J is TRBJ1-1 and V is TRBV29-1; D is unclear. Germline lookup yields CDR1 SQVTM and CDR2 ANQGSEA. V was shortened by 3 bases and J by 3 bases, with 17 bases between the two germline ends. The CDR3 runs 15 residues.